The 6 T cell receptor beta chains below were found in one sample sequenced in a study of T cell responses to AZD1222 COVID-19 vaccine. Libraries were prepared by immunoSEQ multiplex PCR; TCRdb keeps only in-frame clonotypes and omits some of them. The profile shows 55,000 to 65,000 clones, approximately 83% of them singletons. The starting material was peripheral blood, obtained on day 0 of AZD1222 vaccination. These receptors came from an adult in good health.

This chain joins TRBV5-1 and TRBJ2-7; 7 bases fit TRBD2. This CDR3 has 15 amino acids. Germline V gene lookup returns CDR1 SGHRS and CDR2 YFSETQ. The trim removed 4 bases at V and 3 bases at J, leaving 10 bases unmatched. The DNA of the CDR3 is TGCGCCAGCAGCGCCCTCCCCGGCGGGGGCTACGAGCAGTACTTC. Residues: CASSALPGGGYEQYF. Using reference TRBV5-1 and TRBJ2-7 for the parts outside the CDR3, the full variable domain is KAGVTQTPRYLIKTRGQQVTLSCSPISGHRSVSWYQQTPGQGLQFLFEYFSETQRNKGNFPGRFSGRQFSNSRSEMNVSTLELGDSALYLCASSALPGGGYEQYFGPGTRLTVT.

This clone was detected only once. J is TRBJ1-1 and V is TRBV25-1; a weak D match, TRBD1 (6 bases). The CDR3 runs to 15 residues. The V end lost 0 bases, the J end lost 6 bases, and 14 bases lay between the germline ends. CDR1 and CDR2 from the germline V gene are MGHDK and SYGVNS. CDR3 bases: TGTGCCAGCAGTGAATACGCAGGGGATGGTGCTGAAGCTTTCTTT. This gives the protein CASSEYAGDGAEAFF.

Regarding this clone: Other DNA sequences within the sample encode an identical CDR3. The chain joins TRBV6-1 to TRBJ1-4; TRBD1 is a possible D gene (5 bases). Germline V gives CDR1 MNHNS, CDR2 SASEGT. V dropped 1 base and J dropped 4 bases, with 7 bases sitting between them. The length of the CDR3 is 14 residues. The CDR3 DNA reads as TGTGCCAGCAGTGAAGGGACAAATAATGAAAAACTGTTTTTT. This translates into CASSEGTNNEKLFF.

The J gene is TRBJ1-1, the V gene TRBV10-2; D remains unclear. The V end was cut by 8 bases, the J end by 1 base, with 11 bases between. There are 13 residues in the CDR3. CDR1 and CDR2 from the germline V gene are WSHSY and SAAADI. Written as DNA, the CDR3 is TGCGCCAGCGTAGGGATTGGGAACACTGAAGCTTTCTTT. This gives the protein CASVGIGNTEAFF.

The chain employs TRBV7-9 and TRBJ2-1, with D perhaps given as TRBD1 or TRBD2 (7 bases each). V was cut by 4 bases and J by 1 base, with 14 bases left in between. The CDR3 extends over 16 amino acids. In germline, CDR1 is SEHNR, CDR2 FQNEAQ (reference sequence). The CDR3 nucleotides are TGTGCCAGCAGCTGGGGGGGACAGTTATCCTACAATGAGCAGTTCTTC. Its translation: CASSWGGQLSYNEQFF. Supplemented by reference TRBV7-9 and TRBJ2-1, the full variable domain reads DTGVSQNPRHKITKRGQNVTFRCDPISEHNRLYWYRQTLGQGPEFLTYFQNEAQLEKSRLLSDRFSAERPKGSFSTLEIQRTEQGDSAMYLCASSWGGQLSYNEQFFGPGTRLTVL.

This chain connects TRBV28 to TRBJ2-5, with 7 bases matching TRBD2. This CDR3 spans 15 amino acids. The germline V gene has CDR1 MDHEN and CDR2 SYDVKM. Trimming cost V 3 bases and J 0 bases; bases outside gene matches: 4. The DNA of the CDR3 is TGTGCCAGCAGTTTTCAGCGGGGCTACCAAGAGACCCAGTACTTC. Its translation is CASSFQRGYQETQYF.